The 9 T cell receptor beta chains below come from one sample, sequenced in a study of blood T cell repertoires in COVID-19. Method: immunoSEQ multiplex PCR; TCRdb's copy keeps in-frame clones and lacks some. This sample has around 100,000 clones, with more than 70% found just once. Sequencing used peripheral blood. These receptors were obtained from a human donor in a cohort sampled during active COVID-19.

The chain carries TRBV15 and TRBJ1-6; 8 bases align to TRBD1. CDR1 and CDR2 from the germline V gene are LNHNV and YYDKDF (reference sequence). V dropped 1 base and J dropped 7; count of bases not matched to a gene: 9. This CDR3 has 17 amino acids. CDR3 in amino acids: CATSRGGGPGGNSPLHF. CDR3 nucleotides: TGTGCCACCAGCAGAGGAGGCGGGCCAGGGGGCAATTCACCCCTCCACTTT.

This clone has only one observation. The chain has TRBV13 and TRBJ2-1; weak D call: TRBD2 (6 bases). The V end lost 8 bases, the J end lost 2 bases, and 16 bases lay between the germline ends. CDR1 and CDR2 from the germline V gene are PRHDT and FYEKMQ (reference sequence). CDR3 length: 15 amino acids. This CDR3 reads CASSSQRVPYNEQFF. The CDR3 DNA reads as TGTGCCAGCTCCTCCCAGCGGGTGCCCTACAATGAGCAGTTCTTC.

The chain links TRBV30 to TRBJ1-5; no reliable D call. The CDR3 covers 14 residues. The germline CDR1 and CDR2 sequences are GTSNPN and SVGIG (reference sequence). Trimming shortened V by 3 bases and J by 0 bases, and 9 bases separated the two germline ends. The CDR3 DNA follows: TGTGCCTGGAGGCAGGCCCTTAGCAATCAGCCCCAGCATTTT. The encoded protein is CAWRQALSNQPQHF.

This clone occurred once. The chain combines TRBV30 with TRBJ1-6; 7 bases map to TRBD1. Per germline, CDR1 GTSNPN and CDR2 SVGIG (reference sequence). The ends lost 1 base at V and 5 bases at J; junction bases unmatched: 5. This CDR3 comprises 15 residues. The CDR3, as DNA: TGTGCCTGGAGTGACCGACAGGGCCATAATTCACCCCTCCACTTT. Its translation: CAWSDRQGHNSPLHF.

The rearrangement joins TRBV24-1 to TRBJ2-1, with 12 nucleotides matching TRBD2. This CDR3 is built from 17 residues. The trim removed 4 bases at V and 5 bases at J, leaving 8 bases unmatched. Germline assignment: CDR1 KGHDR and CDR2 SFDVKD. CDR3 sequence: CATSEGATSGRNNEQFF. CDR3 coding DNA: TGTGCCACCAGTGAGGGAGCAACTAGCGGGAGGAACAATGAGCAGTTCTTC.

The chain has TRBV5-6 and TRBJ1-5, with D maybe TRBD1 (5 bases). Germline lookup yields CDR1 SGHDT and CDR2 YYEEEE. This CDR3 has 16 amino acids. Between the trimmed V and J ends, which lost 3 bases and 7 bases, there was a span of 20 bases. For the CDR3, the DNA is TGTGCCAGCAGCTCCTATGACAGATCTCCGCGGCAGCCCCAGCATTTT. Translated: CASSSYDRSPRQPQHF.

The V and J genes are TRBV7-2 and TRBJ2-6, with no clear D. V lost 1 base and J 0 bases, leaving 10 bases between the germline ends. Germline CDR1 SGHTA, CDR2 FQGNSA. The CDR3 is 17 residues long. The CDR3 region has the DNA TGTGCCAGCAGCTTAGATCCCCTGAGCTCTGGGGCCAACGTCCTGACTTTC. Translated: CASSLDPLSSGANVLTF.

V gene TRBV6-5 combines with J gene TRBJ1-6, with TRBD1 as a possible D gene (6 bases). V gave up 6 bases and J gave up 9 bases, with 18 bases separating them. Germline CDR1 is MNHEY and CDR2 is SVGAGI. This CDR3 spans 15 amino acids. CDR3 nucleotide sequence: TGTGCCAGCAGAGCTGCCGCGACAGGTATTTCACCCCTCCACTTT. Translation gives CASRAAATGISPLHF.

For the CDR3, the DNA is TGTGCCAGCAGAGGTCGTGGGGGCGTCAATCAGCCCCAGCATTTT. Its protein is CASRGRGGVNQPQHF. The chain employs TRBV6-5 and TRBJ1-5, with D perhaps TRBD1 (6 bases). The V and J ends lost 6 bases and 3 bases respectively, with 15 bases between them. CDR1 and CDR2 from the germline V gene are MNHEY and SVGAGI. This CDR3 is built from 15 residues.